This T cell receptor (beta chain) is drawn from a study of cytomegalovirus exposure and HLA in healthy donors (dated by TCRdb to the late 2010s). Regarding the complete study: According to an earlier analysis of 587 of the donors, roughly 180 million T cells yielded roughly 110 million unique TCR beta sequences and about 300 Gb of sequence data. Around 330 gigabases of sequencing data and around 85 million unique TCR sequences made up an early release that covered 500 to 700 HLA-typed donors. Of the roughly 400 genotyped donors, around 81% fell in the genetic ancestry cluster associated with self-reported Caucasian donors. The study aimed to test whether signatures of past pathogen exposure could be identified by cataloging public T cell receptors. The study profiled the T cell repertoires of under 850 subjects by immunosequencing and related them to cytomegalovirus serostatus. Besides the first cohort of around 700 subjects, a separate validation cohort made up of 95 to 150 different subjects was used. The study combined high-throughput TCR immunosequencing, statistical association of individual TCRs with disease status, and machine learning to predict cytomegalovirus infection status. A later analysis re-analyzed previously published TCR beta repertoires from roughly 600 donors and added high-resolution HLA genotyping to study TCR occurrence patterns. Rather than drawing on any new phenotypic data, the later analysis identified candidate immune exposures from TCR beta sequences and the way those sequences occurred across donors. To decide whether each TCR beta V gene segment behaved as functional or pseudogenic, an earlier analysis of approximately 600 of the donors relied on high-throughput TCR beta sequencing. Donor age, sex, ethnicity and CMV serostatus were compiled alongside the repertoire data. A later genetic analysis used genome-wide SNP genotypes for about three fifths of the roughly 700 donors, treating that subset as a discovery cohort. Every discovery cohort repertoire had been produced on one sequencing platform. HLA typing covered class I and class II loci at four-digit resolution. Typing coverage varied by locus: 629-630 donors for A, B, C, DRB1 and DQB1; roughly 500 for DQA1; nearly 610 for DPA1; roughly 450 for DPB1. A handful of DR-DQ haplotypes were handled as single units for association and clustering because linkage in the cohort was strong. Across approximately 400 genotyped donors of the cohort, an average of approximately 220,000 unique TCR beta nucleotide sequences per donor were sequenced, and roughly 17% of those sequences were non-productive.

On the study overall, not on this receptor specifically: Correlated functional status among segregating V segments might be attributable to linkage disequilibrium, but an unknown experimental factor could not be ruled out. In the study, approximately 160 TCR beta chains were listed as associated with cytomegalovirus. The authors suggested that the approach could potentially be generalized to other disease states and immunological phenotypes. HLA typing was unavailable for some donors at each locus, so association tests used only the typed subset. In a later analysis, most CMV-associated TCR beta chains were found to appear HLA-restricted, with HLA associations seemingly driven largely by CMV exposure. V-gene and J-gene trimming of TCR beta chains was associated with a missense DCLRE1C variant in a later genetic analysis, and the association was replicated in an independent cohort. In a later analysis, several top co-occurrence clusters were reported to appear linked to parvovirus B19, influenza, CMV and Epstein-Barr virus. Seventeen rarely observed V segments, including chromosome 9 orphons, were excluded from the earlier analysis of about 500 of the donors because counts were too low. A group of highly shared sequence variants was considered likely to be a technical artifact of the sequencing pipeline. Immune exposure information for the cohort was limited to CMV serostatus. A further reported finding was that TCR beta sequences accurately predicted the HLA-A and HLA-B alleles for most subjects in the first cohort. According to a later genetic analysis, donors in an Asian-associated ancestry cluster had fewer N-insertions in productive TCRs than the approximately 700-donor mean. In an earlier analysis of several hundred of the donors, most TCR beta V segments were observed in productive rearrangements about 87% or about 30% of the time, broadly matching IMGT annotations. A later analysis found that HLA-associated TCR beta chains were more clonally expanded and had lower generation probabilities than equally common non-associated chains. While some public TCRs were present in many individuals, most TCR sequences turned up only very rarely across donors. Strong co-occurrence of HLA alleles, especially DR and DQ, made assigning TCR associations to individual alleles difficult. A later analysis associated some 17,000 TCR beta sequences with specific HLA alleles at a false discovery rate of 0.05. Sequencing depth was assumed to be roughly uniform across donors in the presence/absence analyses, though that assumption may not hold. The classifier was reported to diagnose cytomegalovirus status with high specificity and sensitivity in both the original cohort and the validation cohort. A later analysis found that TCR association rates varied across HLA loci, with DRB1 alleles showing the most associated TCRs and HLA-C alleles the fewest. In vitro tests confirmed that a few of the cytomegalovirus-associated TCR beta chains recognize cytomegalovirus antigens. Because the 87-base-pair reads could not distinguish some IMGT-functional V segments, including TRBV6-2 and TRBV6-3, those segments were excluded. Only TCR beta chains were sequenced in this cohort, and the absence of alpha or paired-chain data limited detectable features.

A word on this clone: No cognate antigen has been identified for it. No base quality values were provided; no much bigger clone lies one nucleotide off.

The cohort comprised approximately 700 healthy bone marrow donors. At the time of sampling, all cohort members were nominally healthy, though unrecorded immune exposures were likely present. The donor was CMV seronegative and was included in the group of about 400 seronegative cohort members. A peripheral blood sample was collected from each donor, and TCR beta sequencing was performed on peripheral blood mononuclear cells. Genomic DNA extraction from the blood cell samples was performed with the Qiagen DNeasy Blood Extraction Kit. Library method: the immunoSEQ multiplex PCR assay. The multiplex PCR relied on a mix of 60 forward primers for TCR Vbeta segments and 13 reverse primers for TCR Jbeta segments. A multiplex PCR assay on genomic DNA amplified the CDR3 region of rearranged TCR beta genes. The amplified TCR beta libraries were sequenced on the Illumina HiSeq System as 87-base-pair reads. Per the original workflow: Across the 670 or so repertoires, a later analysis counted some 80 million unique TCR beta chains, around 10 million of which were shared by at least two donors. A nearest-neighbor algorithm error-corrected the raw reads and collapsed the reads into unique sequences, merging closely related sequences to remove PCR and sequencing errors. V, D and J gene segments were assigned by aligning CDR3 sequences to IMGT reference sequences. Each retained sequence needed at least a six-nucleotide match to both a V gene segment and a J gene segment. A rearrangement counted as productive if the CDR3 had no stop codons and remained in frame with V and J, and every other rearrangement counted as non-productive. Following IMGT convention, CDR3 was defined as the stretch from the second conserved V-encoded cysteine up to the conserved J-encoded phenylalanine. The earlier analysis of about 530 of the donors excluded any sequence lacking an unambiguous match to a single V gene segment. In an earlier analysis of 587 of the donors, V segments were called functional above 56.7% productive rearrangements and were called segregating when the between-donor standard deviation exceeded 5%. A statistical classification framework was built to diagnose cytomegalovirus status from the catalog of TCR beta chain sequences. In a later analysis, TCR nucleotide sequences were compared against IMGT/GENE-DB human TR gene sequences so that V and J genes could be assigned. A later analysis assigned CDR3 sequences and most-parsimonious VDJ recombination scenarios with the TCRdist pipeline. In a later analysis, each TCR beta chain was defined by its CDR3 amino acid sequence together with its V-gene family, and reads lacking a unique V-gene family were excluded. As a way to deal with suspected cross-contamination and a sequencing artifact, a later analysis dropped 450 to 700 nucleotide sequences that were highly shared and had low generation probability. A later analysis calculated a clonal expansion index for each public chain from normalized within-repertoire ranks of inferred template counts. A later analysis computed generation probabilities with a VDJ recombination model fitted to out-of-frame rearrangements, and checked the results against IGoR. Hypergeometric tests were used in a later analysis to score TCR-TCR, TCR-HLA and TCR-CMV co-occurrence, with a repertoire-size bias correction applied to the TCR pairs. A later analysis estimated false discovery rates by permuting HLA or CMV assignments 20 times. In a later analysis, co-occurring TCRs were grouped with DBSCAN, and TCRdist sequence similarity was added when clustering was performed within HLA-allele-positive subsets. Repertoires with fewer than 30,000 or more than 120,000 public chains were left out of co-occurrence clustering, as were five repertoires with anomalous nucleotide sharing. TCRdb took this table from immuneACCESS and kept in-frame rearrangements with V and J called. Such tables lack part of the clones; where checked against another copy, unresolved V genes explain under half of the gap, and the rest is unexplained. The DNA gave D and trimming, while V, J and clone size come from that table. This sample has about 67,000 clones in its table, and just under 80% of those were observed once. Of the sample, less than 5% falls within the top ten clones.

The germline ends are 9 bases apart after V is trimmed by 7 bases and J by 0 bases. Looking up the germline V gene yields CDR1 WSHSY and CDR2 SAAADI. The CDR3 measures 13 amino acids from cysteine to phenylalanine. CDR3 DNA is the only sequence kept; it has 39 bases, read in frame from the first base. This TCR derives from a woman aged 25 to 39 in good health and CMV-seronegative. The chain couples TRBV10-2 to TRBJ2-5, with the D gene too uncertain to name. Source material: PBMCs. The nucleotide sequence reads TGCGCCAGCAACCGACTGTACCAAGAGACCCAGTACTTC. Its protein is CASNRLYQETQYF.